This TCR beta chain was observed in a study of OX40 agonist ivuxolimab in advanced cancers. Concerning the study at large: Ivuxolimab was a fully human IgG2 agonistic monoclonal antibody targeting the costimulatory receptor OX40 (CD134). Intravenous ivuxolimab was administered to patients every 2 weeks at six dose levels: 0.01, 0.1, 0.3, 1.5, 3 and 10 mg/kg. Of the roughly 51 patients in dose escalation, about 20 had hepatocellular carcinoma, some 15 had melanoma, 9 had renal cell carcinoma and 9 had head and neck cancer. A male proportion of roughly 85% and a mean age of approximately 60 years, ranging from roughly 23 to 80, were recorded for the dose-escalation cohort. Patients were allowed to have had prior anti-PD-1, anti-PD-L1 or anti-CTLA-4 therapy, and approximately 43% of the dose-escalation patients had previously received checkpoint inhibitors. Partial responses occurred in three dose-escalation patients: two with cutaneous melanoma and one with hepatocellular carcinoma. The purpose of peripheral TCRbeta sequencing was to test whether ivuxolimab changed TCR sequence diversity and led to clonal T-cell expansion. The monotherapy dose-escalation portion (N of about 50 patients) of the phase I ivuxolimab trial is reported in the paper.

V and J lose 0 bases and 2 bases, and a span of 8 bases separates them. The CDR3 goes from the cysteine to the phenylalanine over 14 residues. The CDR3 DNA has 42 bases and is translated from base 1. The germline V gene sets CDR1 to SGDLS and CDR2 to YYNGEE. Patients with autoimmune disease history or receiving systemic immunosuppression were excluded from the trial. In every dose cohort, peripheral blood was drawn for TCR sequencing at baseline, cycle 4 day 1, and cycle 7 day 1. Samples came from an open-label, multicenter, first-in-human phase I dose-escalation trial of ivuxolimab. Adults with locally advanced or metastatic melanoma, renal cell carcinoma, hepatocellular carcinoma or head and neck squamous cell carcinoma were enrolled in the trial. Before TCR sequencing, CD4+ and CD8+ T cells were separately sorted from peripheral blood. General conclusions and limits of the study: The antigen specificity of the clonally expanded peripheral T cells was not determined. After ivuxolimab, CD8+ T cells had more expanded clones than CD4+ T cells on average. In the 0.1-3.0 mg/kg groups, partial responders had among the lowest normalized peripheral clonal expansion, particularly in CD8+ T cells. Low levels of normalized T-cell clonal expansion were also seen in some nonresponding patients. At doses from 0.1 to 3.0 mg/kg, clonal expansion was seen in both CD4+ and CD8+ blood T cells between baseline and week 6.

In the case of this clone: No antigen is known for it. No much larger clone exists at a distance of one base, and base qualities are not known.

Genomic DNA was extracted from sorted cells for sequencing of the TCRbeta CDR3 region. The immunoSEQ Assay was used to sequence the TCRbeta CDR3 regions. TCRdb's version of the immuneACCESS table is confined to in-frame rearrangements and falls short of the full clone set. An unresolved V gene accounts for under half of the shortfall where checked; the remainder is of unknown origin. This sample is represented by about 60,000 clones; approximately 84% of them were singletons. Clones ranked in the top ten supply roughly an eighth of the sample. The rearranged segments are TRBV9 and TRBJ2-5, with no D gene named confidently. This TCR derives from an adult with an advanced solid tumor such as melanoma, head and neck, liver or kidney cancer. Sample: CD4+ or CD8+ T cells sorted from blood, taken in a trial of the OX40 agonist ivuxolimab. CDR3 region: CASSVEGIQETQYF. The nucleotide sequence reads TGTGCCAGCAGCGTAGAAGGGATTCAAGAGACCCAGTACTTC. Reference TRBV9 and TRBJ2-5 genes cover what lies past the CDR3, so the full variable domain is DSGVTQTPKHLITATGQRVTLRCSPRSGDLSVYWYQQSLDQGLQFLIQYYNGEERAKGNILERFSAQQFPDLHSELNLSSLELGDSALYFCASSVEGIQETQYFGPGTRLLVL.